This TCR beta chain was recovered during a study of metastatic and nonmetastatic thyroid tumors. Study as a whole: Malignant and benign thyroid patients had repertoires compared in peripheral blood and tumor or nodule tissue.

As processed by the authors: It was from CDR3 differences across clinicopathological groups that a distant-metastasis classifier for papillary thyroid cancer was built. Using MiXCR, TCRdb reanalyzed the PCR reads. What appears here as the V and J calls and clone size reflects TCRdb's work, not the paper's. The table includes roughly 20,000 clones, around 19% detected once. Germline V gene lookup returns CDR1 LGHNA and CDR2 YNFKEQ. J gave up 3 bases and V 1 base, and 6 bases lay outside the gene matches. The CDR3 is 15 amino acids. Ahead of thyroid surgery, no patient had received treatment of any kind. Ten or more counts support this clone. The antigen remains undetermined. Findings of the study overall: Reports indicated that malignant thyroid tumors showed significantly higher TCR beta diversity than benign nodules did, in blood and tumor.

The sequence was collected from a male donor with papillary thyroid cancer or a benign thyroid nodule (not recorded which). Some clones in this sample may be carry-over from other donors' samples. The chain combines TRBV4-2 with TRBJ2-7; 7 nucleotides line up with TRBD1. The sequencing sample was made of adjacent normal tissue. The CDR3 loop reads CASSQGDSYLYEQYF. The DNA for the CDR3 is TGTGCCAGCAGCCAAGGGGACAGCTACCTCTACGAGCAGTACTTC.